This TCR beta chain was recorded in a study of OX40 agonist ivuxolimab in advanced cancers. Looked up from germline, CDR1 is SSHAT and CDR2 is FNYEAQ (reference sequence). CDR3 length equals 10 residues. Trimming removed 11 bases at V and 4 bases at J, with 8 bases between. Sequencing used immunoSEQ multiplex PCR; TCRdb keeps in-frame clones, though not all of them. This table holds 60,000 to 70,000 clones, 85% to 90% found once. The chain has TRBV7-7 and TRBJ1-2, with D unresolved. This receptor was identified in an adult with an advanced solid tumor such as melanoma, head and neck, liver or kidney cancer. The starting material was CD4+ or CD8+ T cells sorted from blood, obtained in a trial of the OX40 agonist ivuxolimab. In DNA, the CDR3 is TGTGCCCTGGACGGCTATGGCTACACCTTC. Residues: CALDGYGYTF.